This T cell receptor (beta chain) was recovered during a study of cytomegalovirus exposure and HLA in healthy donors. Study information: Of all 360 or so donors who were genotyped, roughly 81% belonged to the Caucasian-associated ancestry cluster.

The PCR had 60 Vbeta and 13 Jbeta primers. Generated by immunoSEQ multiplex PCR, the TCRdb table keeps only in-frame clones and is missing some. The sample lists about 180,000 clones, 75% to 85% occurring once. This CDR3 spans 18 amino acids. Germline CDR1 SGHNT, CDR2 YENEEA. The V gene lost 1 base and the J gene lost 7 bases, with 23 bases spanning the gap. This clonotype was obtained from a woman between 25 and 40 years old in good health and CMV-seropositive. Material: PBMCs. J is TRBJ1-3 and V is TRBV11-3, with D hard to call. As DNA, the CDR3 is TGTGCCAGCAGCTTAGGAAGGAGGGAATCTTCTCTTGGGAACACCATATATTTT. Translating gives CASSLGRRESSLGNTIYF. Full variable domain (remainder filled in from reference TRBV11-3 and TRBJ1-3): EAGVVQSPRYKIIEKKQPVAFWCNPISGHNTLYWYLQNLGQGPELLIRYENEEAVDDSQLPKDRFSAERLKGVDSTLKIQPAELGDSAVYLCASSLGRRESSLGNTIYFGEGSWLTVV.